Here is one TCR beta chain with its context. Its cognate antigen is unknown. The sample belongs to a study of CD8 T cells in Susac syndrome. Study-level information: Patients with Susac syndrome were, at the time of blood collection, therapy-naive, maintained on corticosteroids, or maintained on intravenous immunoglobulin alone. Study-level points and caveats: Acknowledgment was made by the study that its TCR sequencing and HLA analysis involved a relatively small number of individuals.

TCR beta sequencing was performed on blood CD8+ and CD4+ T cells. TEMRA cells were enriched by FACS, and CD4+ and CD8+ T cells were negatively isolated. cDNA came from roughly 0.53 to 1 ug RNA primed by random hexamers. TCRdb ran MiXCR on the immunoSEQ multiplex PCR reads and lists one entry per CDR3 protein. Altogether under 300,000 distinct CDR3 sequences are present, almost 97% being singletons, with the ten largest covering around 0.093%. Sequenced sample: CD4+ T cells from PBMCs. This clonotype originated in a human donor with Susac syndrome.

CDR3 DNA sequence: TGTGCCAGCAGCCTCTTCGGGGGCCGAAACTACAATGAGCAGTTCTTC. It specifies CASSLFGGRNYNEQFF. The chain recombines TRBV14 with TRBJ2-1; possibly TRBD1 or TRBD2 for D (6 bases each). The germline V gene encodes CDR1 SGHDN and CDR2 FVKESK. The V and J ends lost 4 bases and 3 bases respectively, with 16 bases between them. This CDR3 contains 16 residues.